The present T cell receptor beta chain was sequenced within a study of OX40 agonist ivuxolimab in advanced cancers. Method: immunoSEQ multiplex PCR; TCRdb's copy keeps in-frame clones and lacks some. The sample has under 140,000 clones; approximately 89% are singletons. This clone occurred once. This clonotype originated in an adult with an advanced solid tumor such as melanoma, head and neck, liver or kidney cancer. The sample here was CD4+ or CD8+ T cells sorted from blood, taken in a trial of the OX40 agonist ivuxolimab.

DNA for the CDR3: TGTGCCAGCAGTGAAGAACAGCAATTCCAAGAGACCCAGTACTTC. Translating gives CASSEEQQFQETQYF. This sequence joins TRBV2 and TRBJ2-5; D gene uncertain. Germline CDR1 SNHLY, CDR2 FYNNEI. The CDR3 sequence is 15 residues long. Deletions cut 1 base from V and 1 base from J, with 10 bases between.